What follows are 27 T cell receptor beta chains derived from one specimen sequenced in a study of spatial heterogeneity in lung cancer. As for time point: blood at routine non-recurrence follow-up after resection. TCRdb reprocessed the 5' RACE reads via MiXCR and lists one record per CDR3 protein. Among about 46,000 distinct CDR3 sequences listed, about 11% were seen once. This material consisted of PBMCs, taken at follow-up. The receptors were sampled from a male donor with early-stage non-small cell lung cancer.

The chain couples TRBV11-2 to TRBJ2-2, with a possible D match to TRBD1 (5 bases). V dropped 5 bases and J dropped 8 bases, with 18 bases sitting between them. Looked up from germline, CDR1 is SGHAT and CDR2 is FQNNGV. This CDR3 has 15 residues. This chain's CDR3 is CASSLQGRGSGELFF. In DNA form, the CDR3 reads TGTGCCAGCAGCCTTCAGGGTCGTGGTTCTGGGGAGCTGTTTTTT.

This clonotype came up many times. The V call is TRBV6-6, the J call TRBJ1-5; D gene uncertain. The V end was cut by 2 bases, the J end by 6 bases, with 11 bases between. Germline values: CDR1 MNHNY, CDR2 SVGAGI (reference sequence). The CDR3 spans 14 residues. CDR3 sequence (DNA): TGTGCCAGCAGTTACATGTCTGAAGGTCAGCCCCAGCATTTT. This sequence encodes CASSYMSEGQPQHF.

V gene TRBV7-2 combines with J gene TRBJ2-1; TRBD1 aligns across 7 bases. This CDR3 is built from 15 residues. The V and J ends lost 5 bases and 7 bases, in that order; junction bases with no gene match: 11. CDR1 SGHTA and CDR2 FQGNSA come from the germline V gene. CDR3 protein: CASSKDRGLRNEQFF. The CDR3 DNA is TGTGCCAGCAGCAAAGATAGGGGGCTGAGGAATGAGCAGTTCTTC.

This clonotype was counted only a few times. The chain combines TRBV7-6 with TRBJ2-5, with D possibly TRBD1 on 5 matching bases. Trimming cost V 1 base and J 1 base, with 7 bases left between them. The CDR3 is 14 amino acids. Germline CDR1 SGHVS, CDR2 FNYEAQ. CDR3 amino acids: CASSLGQRQETQYF. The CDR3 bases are TGTGCCAGCAGCTTAGGACAGCGCCAAGAGACCCAGTACTTC.

Here the CDR3 reads CASKTGTENTGELFF. The CDR3 DNA is TGTGCCAGCAAGACTGGGACAGAAAACACCGGGGAGCTGTTTTTT. V and J are TRBV6-5 and TRBJ2-2; 7 nucleotides align to TRBD1. With 7 bases clipped from V and 2 bases from J, the junction kept 7 bases outside the gene matches. The CDR3 consists of 15 residues. The V gene's germline CDR1 is MNHEY and CDR2 SVGAGI.

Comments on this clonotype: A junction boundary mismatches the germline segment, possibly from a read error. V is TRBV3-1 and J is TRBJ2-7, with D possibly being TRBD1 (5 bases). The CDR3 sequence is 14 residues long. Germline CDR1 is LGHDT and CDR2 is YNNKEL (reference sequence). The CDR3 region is CTSSQRGADYEQYF. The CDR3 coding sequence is TGTACCAGCAGCCAAAGGGGCGCGGACTACGAGCAGTACTTC.

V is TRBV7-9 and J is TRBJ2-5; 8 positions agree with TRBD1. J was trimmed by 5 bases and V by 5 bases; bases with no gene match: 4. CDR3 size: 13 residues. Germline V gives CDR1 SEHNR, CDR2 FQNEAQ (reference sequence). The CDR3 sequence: CASSLQGAETQYF. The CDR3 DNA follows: TGTGCCAGCAGCCTGCAGGGGGCGGAGACCCAGTACTTC.

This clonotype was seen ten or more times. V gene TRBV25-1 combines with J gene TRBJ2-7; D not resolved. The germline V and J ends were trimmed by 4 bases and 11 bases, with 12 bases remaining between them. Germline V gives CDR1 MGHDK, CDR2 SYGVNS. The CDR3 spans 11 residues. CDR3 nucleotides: TGTGCCAGCAGTGGGACCAGTGGGAAGTACTTC. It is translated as CASSGTSGKYF.

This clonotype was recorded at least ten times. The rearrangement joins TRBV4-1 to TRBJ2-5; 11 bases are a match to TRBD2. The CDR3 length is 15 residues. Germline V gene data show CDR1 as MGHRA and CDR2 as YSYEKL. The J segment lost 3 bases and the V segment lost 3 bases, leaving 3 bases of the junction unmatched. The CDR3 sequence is CASSQMTSGEETQYF. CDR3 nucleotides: TGCGCCAGCAGCCAGATGACTAGCGGGGAAGAGACCCAGTACTTC.

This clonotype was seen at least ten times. Here the CDR3 reads CASSLLGLAGESGELFF. CDR3 nucleotides: TGTGCCAGCAGCTTACTGGGGCTAGCGGGAGAATCCGGGGAGCTGTTTTTT. This sequence joins TRBV7-2 and TRBJ2-2; 10 positions agree with TRBD2. This CDR3 is 17 amino acids long. After removal of 2 bases from V and 6 bases from J, the junction contained 9 bases not matched to a gene. Germline CDR1 SGHTA, CDR2 FQGNSA. Full variable domain (remainder filled in from reference TRBV7-2 and TRBJ2-2): GAGVSQSPSNKVTEKGKDVELRCDPISGHTALYWYRQSLGQGLEFLIYFQGNSAPDKSGLPSDRFSAERTGGSVSTLTIQRTQQEDSAVYLCASSLLGLAGESGELFFGEGSRLTVL.

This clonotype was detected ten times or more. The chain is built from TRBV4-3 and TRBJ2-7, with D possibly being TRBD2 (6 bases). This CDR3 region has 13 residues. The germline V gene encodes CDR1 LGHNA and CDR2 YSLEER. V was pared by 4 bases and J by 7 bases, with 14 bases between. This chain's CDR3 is CASSLSGGEEQYF. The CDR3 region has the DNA TGCGCCAGCAGCCTCTCCGGAGGGGAAGAGCAGTACTTC.

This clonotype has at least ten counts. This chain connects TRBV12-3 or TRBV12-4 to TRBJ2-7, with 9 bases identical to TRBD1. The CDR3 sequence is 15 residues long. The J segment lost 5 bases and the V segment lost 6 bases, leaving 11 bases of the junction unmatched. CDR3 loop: CASSPPGTGYHEQYF. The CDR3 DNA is TGTGCCAGCAGCCCCCCCGGGACAGGGTACCACGAGCAGTACTTC.

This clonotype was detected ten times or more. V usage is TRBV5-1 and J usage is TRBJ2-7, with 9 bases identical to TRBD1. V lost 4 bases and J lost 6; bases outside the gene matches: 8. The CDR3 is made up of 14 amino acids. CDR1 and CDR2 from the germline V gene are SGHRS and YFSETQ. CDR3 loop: CASSPGQGLAEQYF. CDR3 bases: TGCGCCAGCAGCCCGGGACAGGGTCTTGCCGAGCAGTACTTC.

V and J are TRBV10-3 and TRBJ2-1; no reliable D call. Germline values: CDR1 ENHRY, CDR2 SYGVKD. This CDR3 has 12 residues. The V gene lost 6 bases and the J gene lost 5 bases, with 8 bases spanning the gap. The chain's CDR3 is CAISPGNNEQFF. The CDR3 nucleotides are TGTGCCATCAGCCCTGGGAACAATGAGCAGTTCTTC.

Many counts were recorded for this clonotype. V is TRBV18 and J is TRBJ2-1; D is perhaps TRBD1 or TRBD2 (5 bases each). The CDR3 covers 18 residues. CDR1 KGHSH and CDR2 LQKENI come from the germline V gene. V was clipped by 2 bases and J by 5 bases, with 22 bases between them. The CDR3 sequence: CASSPIRGGERPNNEQFF. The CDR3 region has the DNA TGTGCCAGCTCACCAATTCGGGGCGGAGAAAGGCCCAACAATGAGCAGTTCTTC.

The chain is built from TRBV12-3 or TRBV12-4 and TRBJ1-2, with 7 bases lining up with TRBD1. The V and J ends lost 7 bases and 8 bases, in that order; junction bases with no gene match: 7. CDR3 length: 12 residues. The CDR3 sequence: CASISQGEGYTF. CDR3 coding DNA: TGTGCCAGCATCTCCCAGGGGGAGGGCTACACCTTC.

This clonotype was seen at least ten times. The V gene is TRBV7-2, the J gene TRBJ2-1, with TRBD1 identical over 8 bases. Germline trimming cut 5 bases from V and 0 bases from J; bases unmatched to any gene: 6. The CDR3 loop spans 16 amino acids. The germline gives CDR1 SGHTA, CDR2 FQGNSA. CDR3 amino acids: CASSPRTGSSYNEQFF. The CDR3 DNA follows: TGTGCCAGCAGCCCAAGGACAGGGAGCTCCTACAATGAGCAGTTCTTC.

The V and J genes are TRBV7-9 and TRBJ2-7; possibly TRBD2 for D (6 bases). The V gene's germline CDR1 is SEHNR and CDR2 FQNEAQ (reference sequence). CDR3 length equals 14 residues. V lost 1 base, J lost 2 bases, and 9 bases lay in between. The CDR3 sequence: CASSLEGGAYEQYF. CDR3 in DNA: TGTGCCAGCAGCTTAGAAGGAGGGGCCTACGAGCAGTACTTC.

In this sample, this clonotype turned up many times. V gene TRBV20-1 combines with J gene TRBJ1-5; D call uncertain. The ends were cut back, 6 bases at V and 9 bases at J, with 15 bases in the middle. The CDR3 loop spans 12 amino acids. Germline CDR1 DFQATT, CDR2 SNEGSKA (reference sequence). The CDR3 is CSAPWLAGPQHF. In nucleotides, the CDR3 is TGCAGTGCCCCTTGGCTCGCAGGGCCCCAGCATTTT.

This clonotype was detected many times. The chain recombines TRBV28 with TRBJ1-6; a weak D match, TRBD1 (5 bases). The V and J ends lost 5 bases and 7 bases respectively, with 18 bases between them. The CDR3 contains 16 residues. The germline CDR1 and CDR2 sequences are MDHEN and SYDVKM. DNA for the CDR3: TGTGCCAGCAGTCTAAAGCTCGGGACGGTGAATTCACCCCTCCACTTT. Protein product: CASSLKLGTVNSPLHF.

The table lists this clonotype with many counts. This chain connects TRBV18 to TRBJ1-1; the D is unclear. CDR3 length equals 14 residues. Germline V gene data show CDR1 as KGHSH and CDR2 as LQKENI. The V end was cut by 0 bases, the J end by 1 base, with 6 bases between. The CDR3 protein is CASSPPVTNTEAFF. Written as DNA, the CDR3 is TGTGCCAGCTCACCACCGGTGACGAACACTGAAGCTTTCTTT. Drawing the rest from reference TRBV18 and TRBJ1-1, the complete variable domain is NAGVMQNPRHLVRRRGQEARLRCSPMKGHSHVYWYRQLPEEGLKFMVYLQKENIIDESGMPKERFSAEFPKEGPSILRIQQVVRGDSAAYFCASSPPVTNTEAFFGQGTRLTVV.

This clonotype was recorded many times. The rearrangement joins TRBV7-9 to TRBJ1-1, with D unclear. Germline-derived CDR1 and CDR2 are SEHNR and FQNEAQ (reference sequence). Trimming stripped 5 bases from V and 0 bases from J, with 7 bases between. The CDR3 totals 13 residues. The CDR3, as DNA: TGTGCCAGCAGCGGGCTCATGAACACTGAAGCTTTCTTT. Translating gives CASSGLMNTEAFF.

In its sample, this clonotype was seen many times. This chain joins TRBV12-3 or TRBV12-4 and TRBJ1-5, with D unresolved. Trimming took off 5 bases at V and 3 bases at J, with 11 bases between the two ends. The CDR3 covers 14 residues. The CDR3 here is CASSPDNNNQPQHF. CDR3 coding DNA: TGTGCCAGCAGTCCTGACAATAACAATCAGCCCCAGCATTTT.

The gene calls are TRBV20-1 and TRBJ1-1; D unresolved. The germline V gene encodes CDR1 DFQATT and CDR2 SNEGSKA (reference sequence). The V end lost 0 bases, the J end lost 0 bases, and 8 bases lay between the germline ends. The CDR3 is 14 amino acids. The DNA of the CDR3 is TGCAGTGCTAGAGATTGGGCCCTGAACACTGAAGCTTTCTTT. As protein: CSARDWALNTEAFF.

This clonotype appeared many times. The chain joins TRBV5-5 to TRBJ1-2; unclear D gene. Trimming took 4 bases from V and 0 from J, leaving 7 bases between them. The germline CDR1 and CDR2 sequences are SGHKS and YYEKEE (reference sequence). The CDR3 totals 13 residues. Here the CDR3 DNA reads TGTGCCAGCAGCGGGTCATCTAACTATGGCTACACCTTC. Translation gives CASSGSSNYGYTF.

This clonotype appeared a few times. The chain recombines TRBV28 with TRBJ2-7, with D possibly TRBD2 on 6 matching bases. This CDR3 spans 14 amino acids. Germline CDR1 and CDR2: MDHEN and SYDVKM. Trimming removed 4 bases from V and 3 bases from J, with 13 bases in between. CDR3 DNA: TGTGCCAGCAGTTCGGGAGCTGCTTTCTACGAGCAGTACTTC. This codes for CASSSGAAFYEQYF. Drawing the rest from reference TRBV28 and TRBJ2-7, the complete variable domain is DVKVTQSSRYLVKRTGEKVFLECVQDMDHENMFWYRQDPGLGLRLIYFSYDVKMKEKGDIPEGYSVSREKKERFSLILESASTNQTSMYLCASSSGAAFYEQYFGPGTRLTVT.

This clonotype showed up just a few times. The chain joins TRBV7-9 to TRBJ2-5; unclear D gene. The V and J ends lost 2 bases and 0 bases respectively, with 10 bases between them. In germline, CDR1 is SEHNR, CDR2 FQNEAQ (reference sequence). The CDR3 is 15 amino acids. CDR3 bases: TGTGCCAGCAGCTTAAGTATCCAGGACCAAGAGACCCAGTACTTC. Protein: CASSLSIQDQETQYF.